This T cell receptor beta chain came from a study of blood T cell repertoires in COVID-19. This clone has just a few counts. The CDR3 covers 11 residues. Germline V lookup: CDR1 KGHSY, CDR2 FQNENV. Trimming left V 8 bases short and J 5 bases short, with 9 bases between. Sequenced by immunoSEQ multiplex PCR; TCRdb stores in-frame clones only, minus some. The sample yields about 320,000 clones, roughly 90% seen once. The specimen was PBMCs or T cells enriched from blood (not recorded which). The clonotype was recovered from a woman aged 25 to 39 who had been exposed to COVID-19. V and J are TRBV16 and TRBJ1-2; no clear D. Written as DNA, the CDR3 is TGTGCCAGCTTTGAGGGATATGGCTACACCTTC. The encoded protein is CASFEGYGYTF.